What follows are 26 T cell receptor beta chains derived from one specimen sequenced in a study of beta chain features in type 1 diabetes. All of the isolated RNA was reverse transcribed, so expressed TCRB transcripts were sequenced. Clones were sequenced by immunoSEQ multiplex PCR, and TCRdb holds only the in-frame ones, with some missing. The repertoire holds 500,000 to 700,000 clones, with about 16% as singletons. The sample was naive CD4+ T cells from blood. The receptors derive from a man between 18 and 29 years old in good health.

This clone showed up just a few times. The chain joins TRBV18 to TRBJ2-7, with unresolved D. The length of the CDR3 is 14 residues. The germline V gene has CDR1 KGHSH and CDR2 LQKENI. V was cut by 3 bases and J by 1 base, with 10 bases left in between. The CDR3 bases are TGTGCCAGCTCACCCCTGGACGGTTCCTACGAGCAGTACTTC. Protein sequence: CASSPLDGSYEQYF.

This clone has just a few counts. This chain's CDR3 is CASSSLFDREPVQETQYF. CDR3 nucleotides: TGTGCCAGCAGTTCCCTCTTTGACAGAGAACCCGTCCAAGAGACCCAGTACTTC. The genes are TRBV28 and TRBJ2-5; possible D gene TRBD1, 5 bases. This CDR3 is 18 amino acids long. CDR1 is MDHEN and CDR2 is SYDVKM in the germline V gene. V lost 4 bases to trimming and J lost 1 base, with 22 bases between them.

This clone was recorded a few times. The V and J genes are TRBV5-1 and TRBJ2-5; D not certain. This CDR3 spans 15 amino acids. V was cut by 2 bases and J by 1 base, with 12 bases left in between. CDR1 is SGHRS, CDR2 YFSETQ, per germline. As DNA, the CDR3 is TGCGCCAGCAGCTTCCTAAGGAGCACCCAAGAGACCCAGTACTTC. Translation gives CASSFLRSTQETQYF.

The V and J genes are TRBV29-1 and TRBJ2-2, with D possibly matching TRBD2 (6 bases). Germline CDR1 reads SQVTM; CDR2 reads ANQGSEA. The CDR3 has 16 residues. The V end was cut by 6 bases, the J end by 5 bases, with 22 bases between. CDR3 sequence: CSVGEEPAPITGELFF. CDR3 DNA: TGCAGCGTGGGGGAGGAGCCAGCTCCTATTACCGGGGAGCTGTTTTTT.

This sequence joins TRBV5-1 and TRBJ2-3; 7 bases align to TRBD2. CDR3 length: 16 residues. J was trimmed by 2 bases and V by 0 bases; bases with no gene match: 6. Germline V gene lookup returns CDR1 SGHRS and CDR2 YFSETQ. The CDR3 nucleotides are TGCGCCAGCAGCTTGGGGTCGGGAGGCCCCACAGATACGCAGTATTTT. This codes for CASSLGSGGPTDTQYF.

This clone was seen more than once but under ten times. The chain uses TRBV7-9 and TRBJ2-2, with 10 bases lining up with TRBD1. Trimming cost V 2 bases and J 5 bases; bases outside gene matches: 5. CDR3 length: 16 residues. Germline loops: CDR1 SEHNR, CDR2 FQNEAQ (reference sequence). The DNA of the CDR3 is TGTGCCAGCAGCTTACCGACAGGGGGCGCGACCGGGGAGCTGTTTTTT. Translating it yields CASSLPTGGATGELFF.

This clone showed up just a few times. V usage is TRBV27 and J usage is TRBJ1-4; 11 nucleotides match TRBD1. With V trimmed by 6 bases and J by 6 bases, 3 bases remained unmatched. In germline, CDR1 is MNHEY, CDR2 SMNVEV (reference sequence). The CDR3 is 14 amino acids. In nucleotides, the CDR3 is TGTGCCAGCAGAGGACAGGGGGCATATGAAAAACTGTTTTTT. This encodes CASRGQGAYEKLFF.

The rearrangement links TRBV19 to TRBJ2-1; D gene uncertain. Germline V gene data show CDR1 as LNHDA and CDR2 as SQIVND (reference sequence). V lost 5 bases and J lost 3, with 20 bases in between. This CDR3 spans 17 amino acids. The CDR3 loop is CASSPRMGVIGYNEQFF. Written as DNA, the CDR3 is TGTGCCAGTAGTCCCCGGATGGGCGTCATTGGCTACAATGAGCAGTTCTTC.

A few counts support this clone. This chain links TRBV7-8 with TRBJ2-7, with a possible D match to TRBD1 (6 bases). The germline V gene has CDR1 SGHVS and CDR2 FQNEAQ. V lost 1 base to trimming and J lost 1 base, with 8 bases between them. This CDR3 is built from 14 residues. CDR3 nucleotides: TGTGCCAGCAGCTTAGTGGGACAATCCTACGAGCAGTACTTC. Protein sequence: CASSLVGQSYEQYF.

This clone has just a few counts. V usage is TRBV21-1 and J usage is TRBJ2-3; the listed D gene, TRBD2, was not tested against the DNA. TRBV21-1 is a recognized pseudogene. The CDR3 contains 17 residues. The CDR3 coding sequence is TGTGCCAGCAGCATAGTTCCGGGGGGCCCTTTCACAGATACGCAGTATTTT. Translating gives CASSIVPGGPFTDTQYF.

This clone appeared a few times. Written as DNA, the CDR3 is TGTGCCAGCTCGACCGGAGCAAACAATCAGCCCCAGCATTTT. This gives the protein CASSTGANNQPQHF. This sequence joins TRBV18 and TRBJ1-5; no definite D call. Germline CDR1 reads KGHSH; CDR2 reads LQKENI. The V end lost 6 bases, the J end lost 3 bases, and 12 bases lay between the germline ends. This CDR3 spans 14 amino acids.

This chain connects TRBV14 to TRBJ2-3; D possibly uses TRBD1 or TRBD2 (5 bases each). Germline CDR1 reads SGHDN; CDR2 reads FVKESK. V was pared by 3 bases and J by 1 base, with 11 bases between. The CDR3 totals 15 residues. CDR3 bases: TGTGCCAGCAGCCATTTCGGGGCCCGCACAGATACGCAGTATTTT. It translates to CASSHFGARTDTQYF.

In its sample, this clone was seen a few times. The chain couples TRBV4-3 to TRBJ2-1, with TRBD1 identical over 10 bases. The ends lost 3 bases at V and 3 bases at J; junction bases unmatched: 2. CDR3 length: 15 residues. Germline V CDR1 and CDR2: LGHNA, YSLEER. CDR3 sequence (DNA): TGCGCCAGCAGCCAGGACAGGGGGAGCTACAATGAGCAGTTCTTC. It codes for CASSQDRGSYNEQFF.

This rearrangement joins TRBV11-2 to TRBJ2-7; 9 nucleotides line up with TRBD2. The trim removed 1 base at V and 5 bases at J, leaving 3 bases unmatched. This CDR3 has 14 residues. The V gene's germline CDR1 is SGHAT and CDR2 FQNNGV. This CDR3 reads CASSLGGLAHEQYF. In DNA, the CDR3 is TGTGCCAGCAGCTTAGGGGGACTAGCCCACGAGCAGTACTTC.

This clone was detected only a few times. The genes are TRBV27 and TRBJ1-4, with 8 bases aligning to TRBD1. The CDR3 totals 15 residues. CDR1 and CDR2 (germline): MNHEY, SMNVEV (reference sequence). Trimming removed 5 bases from V and 3 bases from J; junction bases left unmatched: 5. The chain's CDR3 is CASSAQGAANEKLFF. The CDR3 DNA is TGTGCCAGCAGTGCCCAGGGGGCGGCTAATGAAAAACTGTTTTTT.

This clone was seen more than once but under ten times. J is TRBJ2-7 and V is TRBV6-1; TRBD1 aligns across 7 bases. This CDR3 region has 12 residues. CDR1 is MNHNS, CDR2 SASEGT, per germline. V gave up 8 bases and J gave up 6 bases; unmatched junction bases: 7. CDR3 loop: CASGYRGLEQYF. The CDR3 DNA sequence: TGTGCCAGCGGGTACAGGGGCCTCGAGCAGTACTTC.

This clone was seen only a few times. The rearrangement joins TRBV28 to TRBJ2-7, with TRBD1 matching over 8 bases. Looked up from germline, CDR1 is MDHEN and CDR2 is SYDVKM. Unmatched junction bases numbered 7, after V lost 6 bases and J lost 3 bases. The CDR3 length is 14 residues. In nucleotides, the CDR3 is TGTGCCAGCAGATCAGGGGGCACGGTCTACGAGCAGTACTTC. Translating it yields CASRSGGTVYEQYF.

CDR3 in amino acids: CASSQITGTIYNEQFF. The DNA for the CDR3 is TGTGCCAGCAGCCAAATAACCGGGACTATATACAATGAGCAGTTCTTC. The gene calls are TRBV7-3 and TRBJ2-1; TRBD2 agrees at 7 bases. Looked up from germline, CDR1 is SGHTA and CDR2 is FQGTGA. V lost 5 bases to trimming and J lost 4 bases; unmatched junction nucleotides: 11. The CDR3 is 16 amino acids.

This clone was seen only a few times. The chain combines TRBV6-6 with TRBJ2-1; D is uncertain. Germline CDR1 MNHNY, CDR2 SVGAGI (reference sequence). Trimming removed 3 bases at V and 7 bases at J, with 7 bases between. CDR3 length: 12 amino acids. CDR3 sequence: CASSYRVNEQFF. CDR3 nucleotides: TGTGCCAGCAGTTATCGAGTGAATGAGCAGTTCTTC.

This rearrangement joins TRBV7-2 to TRBJ2-7, with TRBD1 as a possible D gene (6 bases). The CDR3 runs to 15 residues. Germline loops: CDR1 SGHTA, CDR2 FQGNSA. V was cut by 2 bases and J by 2 bases, with 13 bases left in between. This CDR3 is CASSLLGQPTYEQYF. CDR3 DNA: TGTGCCAGCAGCTTACTTGGACAGCCCACCTACGAGCAGTACTTC.

This clone came up a few times. The chain joins TRBV7-2 to TRBJ2-5; 7 bases match TRBD2. The V and J ends lost 1 base and 5 bases, in that order; junction bases with no gene match: 7. Germline CDR1 reads SGHTA; CDR2 reads FQGNSA. The CDR3 consists of 15 residues. CDR3 bases: TGTGCCAGCAGCTTAGGTGGGAGGGCCCGGGAGACCCAGTACTTC. This translates into CASSLGGRARETQYF.

The gene calls are TRBV5-1 and TRBJ2-3, with TRBD2 matching over 8 bases. CDR1 is SGHRS and CDR2 is YFSETQ in the germline V gene. This CDR3 is built from 16 residues. V lost 4 bases, J lost 5 bases, and 12 bases stayed unmatched. CDR3 coding DNA: TGCGCCAGCAGCCCGACCGGGACTAGTGGCATAGATACGCAGTATTTT. Translation: CASSPTGTSGIDTQYF.

This clone was detected a few times. V is TRBV18 and J is TRBJ1-1; D perhaps matches TRBD1 (6 bases). The CDR3 has 15 amino acids. Between the trimmed V and J ends, which lost 6 bases and 4 bases, there was a span of 18 bases. Germline V CDR1 and CDR2: KGHSH, LQKENI. The CDR3 reads CASSPLGGISTEAFF. CDR3 nucleotide sequence: TGTGCCAGCTCGCCGCTAGGGGGGATAAGCACTGAAGCTTTCTTT.

This clone was recorded a few times. V usage is TRBV7-8 and J usage is TRBJ1-1; D remains unclear. Trimming removed 5 bases at V and 2 bases at J, with 12 bases between. This CDR3 spans 14 amino acids. The V gene's germline CDR1 is SGHVS and CDR2 FQNEAQ. The CDR3 bases are TGTGCCAGCAGCCCAACAGAGGACAACACTGAAGCTTTCTTT. Encoded protein: CASSPTEDNTEAFF.

Concerning this clone itself: Other DNA sequences in this sample translate to the same CDR3. The V call is TRBV28, the J call TRBJ1-2; D is perhaps TRBD1 (5 bases). This CDR3 comprises 13 residues. Germline V gene sequence: CDR1 MDHEN, CDR2 SYDVKM. V was clipped by 4 bases and J by 2 bases, with 8 bases between them. The CDR3 sequence is CASSYGQNYGYTF. The CDR3 DNA is TGTGCCAGCAGTTACGGACAAAACTATGGCTACACCTTC.

The chain joins TRBV9 to TRBJ2-4; D ambiguous. Deletions cut 2 bases from V and 8 bases from J, with 14 bases between. The germline CDR1 and CDR2 sequences are SGDLS and YYNGEE. This CDR3 spans 14 amino acids. CDR3 sequence: CASSVSPRVDIQYF. The CDR3 coding sequence is TGTGCCAGCAGCGTTTCACCCCGGGTTGACATTCAGTACTTC.